The rows below give T cell receptor beta chains drawn from one sample of a study of blood T cell repertoires in COVID-19. Clones were read by immunoSEQ multiplex PCR, and TCRdb kept only the in-frame ones, dropping some. The sample yields under 300,000 clones, 81% seen once. Sequenced material: peripheral blood. Receptor source: a woman aged 55-70 years with active or convalescent COVID-19. CDR3s include the opening cysteine and the closing phenylalanine or tryptophan.

j_call | v_call | cdr3_aa
TRBJ2-3 | TRBV6-1 | CASSGHLSGGAEHTQYF
TRBJ2-7 | TRBV27 | CASSLRLAGGPREQYF
TRBJ1-5 | TRBV10-1 | CASSVGGGQPQHF
TRBJ2-1 | TRBV7-9 | CASSPDRGYYNEQFF
TRBJ1-3 | TRBV2 | CGRGGGQGGNTIYF
TRBJ1-3 | TRBV6-5 | CASSYSIYGNTIYF
TRBJ2-7 | TRBV7-3 | CASSLIAGQGIHEQYF
TRBJ1-1 | TRBV7-2 | CASSLGTGATEAFF
TRBJ1-4 | TRBV18 | CASSPGTGGEKLFF
TRBJ2-2 | TRBV29-1 | CSAGQGTGELFF
TRBJ2-3 | TRBV19 | CASMMLGRGPDTQYF
TRBJ2-6 | TRBV5-6 | CASWATGALSGANVLTF
TRBJ2-1 | TRBV6-2/TRBV6-3 | CASSYNAGGSYNEQFF
TRBJ1-2 | TRBV7-9 | CASSPRQIANYGYTF
TRBJ1-2 | TRBV5-1 | CASSLLQGANYGYTF
TRBJ2-7 | TRBV21-1 | CASSKVGDKTYEQYF
TRBJ2-6 | TRBV6-4 | CASSGTVASGANVLTF
TRBJ1-1 | TRBV6-6 | CASSYSEMNTEAFF
TRBJ2-1 | TRBV7-2 | CASSLAGRGGSYNEQFF
TRBJ1-2 | TRBV5-3 | CARSHRDRGYGYTF
TRBJ2-1 | TRBV6-1 | CASSEFGGGGRYNEQFF
TRBJ2-3 | TRBV18 | CASSPSAGGLLTDTQYF
TRBJ2-5 | TRBV29-1 | CSWGGGAETQYF
TRBJ1-3 | TRBV6-5 | CASSNSGNTIYF
TRBJ1-1 | TRBV29-1 | CSVPMTGNTEAFF
TRBJ2-1 | TRBV2 | CASSPPTGNNEQFF
TRBJ1-5 | TRBV7-9 | CASSLAGVGNQPQHF
TRBJ2-1 | TRBV11-1 | CASSPLRGVEQFF
TRBJ1-5 | TRBV6-2/TRBV6-3 | CASSRSDQPQHF
TRBJ1-6 | TRBV11-2 | CASSLGTGKSPLHF
TRBJ1-1 | TRBV15 | CATSRDPARTEAFF
TRBJ1-6 | TRBV5-5 | CASSPVGHNNSPLHF
TRBJ2-5 | TRBV18 | CASSPEPPRGGETQYF
TRBJ2-7 | TRBV6-5 | CASSYSIFLVDYEQYF
TRBJ2-4 | TRBV6-5 | CASSQQRGTKNIQYF
TRBJ2-1 | TRBV5-1 | CASSLARLAALDEQFF
TRBJ2-3 | TRBV23-1 | CASSSGDRAFITDTQYF
TRBJ1-4 | TRBV2 | CASSGTGFEKLFF
TRBJ1-2 | TRBV10-3 | CAISLTGPYGYTF
TRBJ2-1 | TRBV1 | CTSSLPGLANYNEQFF
TRBJ1-1 | TRBV3-1/TRBV3-2 | CASSLGGDFEAFF
TRBJ2-5 | TRBV3-1/TRBV3-2 | CASSLNREETQYF
TRBJ2-2 | TRBV27 | CASSYPAGVNTGELFF
TRBJ1-6 | TRBV6-2/TRBV6-3 | CASSAQGQGASPLHF
TRBJ1-1 | TRBV4-2 | CASSQDRGHTEAFF
TRBJ1-3 | TRBV5-5 | CASSFDGTGRNTIYF
TRBJ1-3 | TRBV3-1/TRBV3-2 | CASSQGRWAGGRGNTIYF
TRBJ1-5 | TRBV7-9 | CASSPLDRVDGNQPQHF
TRBJ1-1 | TRBV10-1 | CASSHAGSSTEAFF
TRBJ2-1 | TRBV6-1 | CASSGPGLAGANNEQFF